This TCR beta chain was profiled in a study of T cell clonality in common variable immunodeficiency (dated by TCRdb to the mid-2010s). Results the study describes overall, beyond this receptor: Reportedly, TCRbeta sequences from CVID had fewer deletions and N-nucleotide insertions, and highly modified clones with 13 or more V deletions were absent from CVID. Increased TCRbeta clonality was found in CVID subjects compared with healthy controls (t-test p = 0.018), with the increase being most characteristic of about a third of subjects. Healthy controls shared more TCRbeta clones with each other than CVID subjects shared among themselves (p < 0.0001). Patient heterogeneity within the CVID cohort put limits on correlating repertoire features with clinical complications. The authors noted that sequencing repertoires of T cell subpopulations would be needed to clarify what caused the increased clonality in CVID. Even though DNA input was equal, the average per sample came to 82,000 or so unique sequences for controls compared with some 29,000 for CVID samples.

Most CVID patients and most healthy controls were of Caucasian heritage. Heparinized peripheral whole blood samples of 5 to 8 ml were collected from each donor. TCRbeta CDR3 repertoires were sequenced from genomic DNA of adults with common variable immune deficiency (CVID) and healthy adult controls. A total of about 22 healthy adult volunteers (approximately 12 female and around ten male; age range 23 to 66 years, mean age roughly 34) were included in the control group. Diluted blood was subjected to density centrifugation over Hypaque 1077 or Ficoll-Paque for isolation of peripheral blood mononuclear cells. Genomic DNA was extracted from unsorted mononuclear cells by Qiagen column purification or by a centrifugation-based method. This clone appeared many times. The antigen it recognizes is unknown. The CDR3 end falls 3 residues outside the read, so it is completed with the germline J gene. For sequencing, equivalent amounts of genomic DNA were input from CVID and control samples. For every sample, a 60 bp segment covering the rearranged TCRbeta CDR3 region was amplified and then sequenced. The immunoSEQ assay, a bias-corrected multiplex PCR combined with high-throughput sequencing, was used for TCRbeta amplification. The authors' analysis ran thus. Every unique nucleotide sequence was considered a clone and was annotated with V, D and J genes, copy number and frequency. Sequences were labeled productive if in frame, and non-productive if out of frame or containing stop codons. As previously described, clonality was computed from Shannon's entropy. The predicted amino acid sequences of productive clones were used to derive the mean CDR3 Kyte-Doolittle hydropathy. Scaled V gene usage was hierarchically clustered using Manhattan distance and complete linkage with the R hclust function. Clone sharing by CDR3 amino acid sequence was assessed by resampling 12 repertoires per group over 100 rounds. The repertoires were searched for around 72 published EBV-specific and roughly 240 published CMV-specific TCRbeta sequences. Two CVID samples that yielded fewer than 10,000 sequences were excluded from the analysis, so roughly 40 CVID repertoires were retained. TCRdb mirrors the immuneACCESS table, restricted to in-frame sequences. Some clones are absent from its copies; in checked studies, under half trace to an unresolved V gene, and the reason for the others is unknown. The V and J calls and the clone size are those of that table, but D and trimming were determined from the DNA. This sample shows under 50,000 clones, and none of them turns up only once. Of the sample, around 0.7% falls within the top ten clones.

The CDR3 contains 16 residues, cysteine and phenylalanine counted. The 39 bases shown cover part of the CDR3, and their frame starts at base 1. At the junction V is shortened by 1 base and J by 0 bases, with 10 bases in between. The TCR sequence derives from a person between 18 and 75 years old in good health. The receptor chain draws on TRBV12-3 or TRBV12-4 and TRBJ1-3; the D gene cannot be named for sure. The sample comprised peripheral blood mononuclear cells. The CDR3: CASSLGHTSSGNTIYF. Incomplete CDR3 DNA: TGTGCCAGCAGTTTAGGTCACACGAGCTCTGGAAACACC.